This TCR beta chain stems from a study of control samples from healthy donors and cancer patients. Assay used: immunoSEQ multiplex PCR; TCRdb lists only in-frame clones, some missing. Seen here are some 100,000 clones, about nine tenths observed once, and the top ten hold 2.5% to 3.5%. Trimming pared 3 bases from V and 6 bases from J, leaving 9 bases between. CDR1 is LGHNT, CDR2 FRNRAP, per germline. This CDR3 contains 13 residues. The receptor was isolated from a human donor in good health. The donor label of this sample is uncertain. The genes are TRBV12-5 and TRBJ2-1, with D possibly being TRBD2 (6 bases). Specimen: blood. CDR3 coding DNA: TGTGCTAGTGGTTTCGGGGGTAGCAATGAGCAGTTCTTC. Amino acid sequence: CASGFGGSNEQFF.